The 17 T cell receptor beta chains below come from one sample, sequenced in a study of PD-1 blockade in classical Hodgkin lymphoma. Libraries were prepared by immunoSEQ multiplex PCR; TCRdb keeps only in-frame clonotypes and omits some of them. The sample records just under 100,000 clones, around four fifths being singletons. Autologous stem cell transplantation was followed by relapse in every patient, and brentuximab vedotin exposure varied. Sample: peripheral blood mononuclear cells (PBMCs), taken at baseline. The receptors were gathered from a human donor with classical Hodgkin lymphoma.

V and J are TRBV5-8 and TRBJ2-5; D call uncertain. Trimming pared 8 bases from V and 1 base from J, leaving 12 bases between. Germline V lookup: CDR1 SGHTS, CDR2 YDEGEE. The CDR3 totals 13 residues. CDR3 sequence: CASGRLIQETQYF. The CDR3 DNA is TGTGCCAGTGGTAGGCTTATCCAAGAGACCCAGTACTTC.

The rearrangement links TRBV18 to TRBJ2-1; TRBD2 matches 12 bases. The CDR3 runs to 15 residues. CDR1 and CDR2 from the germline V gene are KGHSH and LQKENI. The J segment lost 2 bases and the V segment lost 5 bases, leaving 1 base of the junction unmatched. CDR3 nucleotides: TGTGCCAGCTCAGGACTAGCGGGGACCTACAATGAGCAGTTCTTC. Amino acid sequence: CASSGLAGTYNEQFF.

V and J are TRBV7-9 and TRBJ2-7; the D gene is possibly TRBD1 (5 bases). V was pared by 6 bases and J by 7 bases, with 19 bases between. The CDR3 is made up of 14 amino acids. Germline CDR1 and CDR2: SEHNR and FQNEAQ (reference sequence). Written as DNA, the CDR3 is TGTGCCAGCAGTCCCGACAGCAGCCTTTCGGAGCAGTACTTC. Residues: CASSPDSSLSEQYF.

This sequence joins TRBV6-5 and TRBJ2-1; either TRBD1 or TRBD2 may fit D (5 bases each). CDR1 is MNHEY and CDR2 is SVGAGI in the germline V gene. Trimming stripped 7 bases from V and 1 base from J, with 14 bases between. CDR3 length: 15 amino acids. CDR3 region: CASTRVEGSYNEQFF. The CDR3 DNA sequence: TGTGCCAGCACCAGGGTCGAGGGGTCCTACAATGAGCAGTTCTTC.

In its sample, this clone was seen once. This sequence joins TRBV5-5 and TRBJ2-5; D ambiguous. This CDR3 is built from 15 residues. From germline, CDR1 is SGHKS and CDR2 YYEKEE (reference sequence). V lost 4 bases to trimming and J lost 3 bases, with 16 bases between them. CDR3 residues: CASSRNWLAEETQYF. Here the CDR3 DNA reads TGTGCCAGCAGCCGCAATTGGCTGGCGGAAGAGACCCAGTACTTC.

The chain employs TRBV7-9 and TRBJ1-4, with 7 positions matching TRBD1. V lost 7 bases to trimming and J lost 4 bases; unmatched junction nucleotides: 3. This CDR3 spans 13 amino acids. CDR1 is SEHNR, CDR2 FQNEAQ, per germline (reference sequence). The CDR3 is CASKGTVNEKLFF. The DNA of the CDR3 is TGTGCCAGCAAGGGGACAGTTAATGAAAAACTGTTTTTT.

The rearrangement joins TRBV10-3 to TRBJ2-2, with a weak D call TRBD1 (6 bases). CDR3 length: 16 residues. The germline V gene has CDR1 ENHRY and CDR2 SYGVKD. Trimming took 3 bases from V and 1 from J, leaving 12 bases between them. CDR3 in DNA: TGTGCCATCAGTGAAAGGGGGACCAAGAACACCGGGGAGCTGTTTTTT. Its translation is CAISERGTKNTGELFF.

Here the CDR3 reads CALRTEDYRGGTNYGYTF. The CDR3 coding sequence is TGTGCTCTCCGCACAGAGGATTATCGGGGAGGGACTAACTATGGCTACACCTTC. The chain links TRBV10-3 to TRBJ1-2, with D hard to call. Germline assignment: CDR1 ENHRY and CDR2 SYGVKD. The CDR3 has 18 residues.

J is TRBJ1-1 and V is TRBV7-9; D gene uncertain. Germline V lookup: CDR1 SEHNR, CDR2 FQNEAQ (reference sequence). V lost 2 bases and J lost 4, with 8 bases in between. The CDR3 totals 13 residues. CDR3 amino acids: CASSLLSSTEAFF. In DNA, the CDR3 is TGTGCCAGCAGCTTACTAAGTAGCACTGAAGCTTTCTTT.

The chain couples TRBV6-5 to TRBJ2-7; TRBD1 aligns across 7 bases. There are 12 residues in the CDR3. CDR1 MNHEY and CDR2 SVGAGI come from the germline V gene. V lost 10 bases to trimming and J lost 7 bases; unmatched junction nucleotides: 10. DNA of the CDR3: TGTGCCACCCGGGACAGTCGGCGGGAGCAGTACTTC. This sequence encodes CATRDSRREQYF.

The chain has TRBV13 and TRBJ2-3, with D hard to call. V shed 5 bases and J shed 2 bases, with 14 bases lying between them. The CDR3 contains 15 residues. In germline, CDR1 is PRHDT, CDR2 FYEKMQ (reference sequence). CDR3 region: CASSPRSGPTDTQYF. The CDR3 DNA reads TGTGCCAGCAGCCCCCGTAGTGGGCCCACAGATACGCAGTATTTT.

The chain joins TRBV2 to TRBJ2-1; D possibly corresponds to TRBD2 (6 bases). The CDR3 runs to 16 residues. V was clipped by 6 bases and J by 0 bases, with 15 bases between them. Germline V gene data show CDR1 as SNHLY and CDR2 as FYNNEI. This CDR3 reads CASSLSGEPSYNEQFF. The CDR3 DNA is TGTGCCAGCAGCCTCTCGGGGGAACCCTCCTACAATGAGCAGTTCTTC. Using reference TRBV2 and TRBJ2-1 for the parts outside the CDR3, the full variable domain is EPEVTQTPSHQVTQMGQEVILRCVPISNHLYFYWYRQILGQKVEFLVSFYNNEISEKSEIFDDQFSVERPDGSNFTLKIRSTKLEDSAMYFCASSLSGEPSYNEQFFGPGTRLTVL.

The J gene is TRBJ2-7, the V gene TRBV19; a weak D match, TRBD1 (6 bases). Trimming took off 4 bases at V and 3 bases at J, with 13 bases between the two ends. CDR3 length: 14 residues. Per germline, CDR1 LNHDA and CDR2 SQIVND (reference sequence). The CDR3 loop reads CASSNRQVGYEQYF. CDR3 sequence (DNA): TGTGCCAGTAGTAACAGACAGGTGGGCTACGAGCAGTACTTC.

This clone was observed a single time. CDR3 DNA sequence: TGTGCCAGCAGCCGGGGGCCTACTACCTACGAGCAGTACTTC. Protein product: CASSRGPTTYEQYF. The J gene is TRBJ2-7, the V gene TRBV7-9; either TRBD1 or TRBD2 may supply D (6 bases each). The V end was cut by 5 bases, the J end by 2 bases, with 13 bases between. Germline V lookup: CDR1 SEHNR, CDR2 FQNEAQ (reference sequence). The CDR3 loop spans 14 amino acids.

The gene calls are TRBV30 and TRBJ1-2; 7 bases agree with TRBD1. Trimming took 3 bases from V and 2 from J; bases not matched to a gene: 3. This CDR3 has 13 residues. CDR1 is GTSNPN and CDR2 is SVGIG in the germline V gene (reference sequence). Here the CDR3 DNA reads TGTGCCTGGAGCCCACAGGGGAACTATGGCTACACCTTC. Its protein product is CAWSPQGNYGYTF.

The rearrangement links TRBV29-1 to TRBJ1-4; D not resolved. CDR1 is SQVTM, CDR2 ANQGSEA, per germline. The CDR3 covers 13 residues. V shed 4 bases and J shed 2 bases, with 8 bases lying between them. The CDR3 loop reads CSVGIGTNEKLFF. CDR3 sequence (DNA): TGCAGCGTTGGGATTGGGACTAATGAAAAACTGTTTTTT.

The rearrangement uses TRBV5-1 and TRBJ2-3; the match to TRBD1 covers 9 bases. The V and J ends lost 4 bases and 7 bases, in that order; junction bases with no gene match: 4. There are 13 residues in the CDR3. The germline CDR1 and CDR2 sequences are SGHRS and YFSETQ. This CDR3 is CASSLDRGHTQYF. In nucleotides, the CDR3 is TGCGCCAGCAGCCTGGACAGGGGTCATACGCAGTATTTT.